One sample yielded the 15 T cell receptor beta chains listed below, sequenced in a study of regulatory T cells in long-lasting Graves disease. In building TCR beta libraries, iRepertoire HTBI primers were used together with Arm-PCR of CDR3 regions. MiXCR was run by TCRdb on the multiplex PCR reads, yielding one entry per CDR3 protein. The data show around 400,000 distinct CDR3 sequences, with less than 20% seen just once and approximately 21% held by the top ten. The time point here: newly diagnosed GD, antithyroid drugs for less than 3 months. Making the TCR library involved RNA that had been extracted from PBMCs. The sample in question was peripheral blood mononuclear cells (PBMCs), obtained at new diagnosis, from a patient treated with antithyroid drugs. The receptors shown here come from a female donor with Graves disease.

V is TRBV28 and J is TRBJ2-3; 12 bases are a match to TRBD1. The CDR3 is made up of 16 amino acids. The V segment lost 8 bases and the J segment 5 bases; nucleotides outside the gene matches: 11. CDR1 MDHEN and CDR2 SYDVKM come from the germline V gene. The CDR3 is CASGIPGQGALDTQYF. The CDR3, as DNA: TGTGCCAGCGGGATACCGGGACAGGGGGCTTTAGATACGCAGTATTTT.

The chain links TRBV6-2 or TRBV6-3 to TRBJ2-3; maybe TRBD2 (7 bases). CDR1 and CDR2 from the germline V gene are MNHEY and SVGEGT. The CDR3 totals 17 residues. The V and J ends lost 0 bases and 2 bases respectively, with 15 bases between them. The CDR3 sequence: CASSYSQAAGATDTQYF. The CDR3 bases are TGTGCCAGCAGTTACTCTCAGGCCGCGGGGGCCACAGATACGCAGTATTTT.

V is TRBV4-1 and J is TRBJ2-5, with D possibly TRBD2 on 6 matching bases. V lost 0 bases, J lost 5 bases, and 10 bases lay in between. This CDR3 is built from 14 residues. Germline CDR1 reads MGHRA; CDR2 reads YSYEKL. CDR3 DNA sequence: TGCGCCAGCAGCCAAGATAGGCTAGCGGAGACCCAGTACTTC. Amino acid sequence: CASSQDRLAETQYF.

This clonotype was seen ten or more times. V gene TRBV27 combines with J gene TRBJ1-2, with D possibly being TRBD1 (5 bases). CDR1 MNHEY and CDR2 SMNVEV come from the germline V gene (reference sequence). With 0 bases removed from V and 7 bases from J, the gap between germline ends came to 15 bases. The CDR3 runs 15 residues. CDR3 in amino acids: CASSLSPQGIGGYTF. The CDR3 DNA reads TGTGCCAGCAGTTTATCGCCCCAGGGTATAGGTGGCTACACCTTC.

This clonotype came up many times. The chain uses TRBV10-3 and TRBJ1-3, with D unclear. The CDR3 runs 14 residues. Trimming took off 3 bases at V and 0 bases at J, with 6 bases between the two ends. CDR1 and CDR2 from the germline V gene are ENHRY and SYGVKD. The DNA for the CDR3 is TGTGCCATCAGTGACGAGACCTCTGGAAACACCATATATTTT. This sequence encodes CAISDETSGNTIYF.

This clonotype was counted many times. CDR3 sequence (DNA): TGTGCCACCAGCAGAAGGGGGTCGAGTGGAAGCACAGATACGCAGTATTTT. Residues: CATSRRGSSGSTDTQYF. The chain combines TRBV15 with TRBJ2-3; D possibly corresponds to TRBD1 (6 bases). The V gene's germline CDR1 is LNHNV and CDR2 YYDKDF (reference sequence). The CDR3 totals 17 residues. Trimming took 2 bases from V and 0 from J, leaving 15 bases between them.

As regards this clonotype: Since no conserved phenylalanine or tryptophan closes the CDR3, a read error is the likely cause. The chain is built from TRBV7-9 and TRBJ2-7; D unclear. V gave up 5 bases and J gave up 3 bases, with 8 bases separating them. The CDR3 contains 12 residues. Germline CDR1 and CDR2: SEHNR and FQNEAQ (reference sequence). In nucleotides, the CDR3 is TGTGCCAGCAGCCCATACAACTACGAGCAGTACTCC. Its translation: CASSPYNYEQYS.

This clonotype was recorded a few times. This chain links TRBV27 with TRBJ1-1, with TRBD1 identical over 7 bases. Germline V lookup: CDR1 MNHEY, CDR2 SMNVEV (reference sequence). J was trimmed by 4 bases and V by 6 bases; bases with no gene match: 11. There are 15 residues in the CDR3. The CDR3 sequence is CASRHPTGSSTEAFF. The CDR3 nucleotides read TGTGCCAGCAGACACCCGACAGGGTCGAGCACTGAAGCTTTCTTT.

As regards this clonotype: A much larger clonotype is one base distant, so this may be a read error. This rearrangement joins TRBV12-3 or TRBV12-4 to TRBJ2-3; a possible D gene is TRBD2 (6 bases). The CDR3 spans 17 residues. CDR3 nucleotide sequence: TGTGCCAGCAGTTTAATGGCCGGCGTAACTAGCACAGGTACGCAGTATTTT. Amino acids: CASSLMAGVTSTGTQYF.

This clonotype was seen only a few times. The chain is built from TRBV5-1 and TRBJ2-7; TRBD2 aligns across 10 bases. With V trimmed by 0 bases and J by 0 bases, 3 bases remained unmatched. Germline CDR1 and CDR2: SGHRS and YFSETQ. This CDR3 spans 16 amino acids. The CDR3 nucleotides are TGCGCCAGCAGCTTGGCTAGCGGGGGACTCTCCTACGAGCAGTACTTC. It yields the protein CASSLASGGLSYEQYF.

This clonotype was counted ten times or more. The chain couples TRBV2 to TRBJ1-1; the match to TRBD1 covers 8 bases. Germline CDR1 SNHLY, CDR2 FYNNEI. The V and J ends lost 2 bases and 10 bases, in that order; junction bases with no gene match: 9. The CDR3 is 14 amino acids. Here the CDR3 DNA reads TGTGCCAGCAGTGAACGCAGGACAGGGACCGGAGCTTTCTTT. This encodes CASSERRTGTGAFF.

This clonotype showed up many times. The chain uses TRBV6-1 and TRBJ2-7; D possibly corresponds to TRBD1 (5 bases). The V gene lost 4 bases and the J gene lost 3 bases, with 7 bases spanning the gap. CDR1 is MNHNS, CDR2 SASEGT, per germline. CDR3 length: 12 amino acids. CDR3 loop: CASSAGFYEQYF. DNA of the CDR3: TGTGCCAGCAGTGCAGGGTTCTACGAGCAGTACTTC.

This clonotype was detected ten times or more. The V call is TRBV5-1, the J call TRBJ1-2, with TRBD1 as a possible D gene (5 bases). Germline CDR1 reads SGHRS; CDR2 reads YFSETQ. Trimming cost V 4 bases and J 4 bases, with 14 bases left between them. This CDR3 region has 14 residues. CDR3: CASSPEDILYGYTF. CDR3 nucleotide sequence: TGCGCCAGCAGCCCCGAGGACATTCTCTATGGCTACACCTTC.

The chain recombines TRBV12-5 with TRBJ1-1; D gene uncertain. This CDR3 region has 13 residues. Germline V gives CDR1 LGHNT, CDR2 FRNRAP. V dropped 3 bases and J dropped 0 bases, with 5 bases sitting between them. CDR3 bases: TGTGCTAGTGGTTTCCCTATGAACACTGAAGCTTTCTTT. Its translation: CASGFPMNTEAFF.

This clonotype has only a few counts. The chain links TRBV5-6 to TRBJ2-3, with 14 nucleotides matching TRBD2. The CDR3 is made up of 15 amino acids. Looked up from germline, CDR1 is SGHDT and CDR2 is YYEEEE. V shed 4 bases and J 10 bases; nucleotides not matched to a gene: 8. CDR3 nucleotide sequence: TGTGCCAGCAGCAAAACCGGGACTAGCGGGAGTGCGCAGTATTTT. Translation: CASSKTGTSGSAQYF.